A single sample gave rise to the 15 T cell receptor beta chains below, sequenced in a study of cytomegalovirus exposure and HLA in healthy donors. The PCR ran on 60 Vbeta and 13 Jbeta primers. TCRdb keeps only in-frame clones here, not all; method: immunoSEQ multiplex PCR. This table holds about 160,000 clones, approximately 76% found once. The sequenced material came from PBMCs. These TCRs come from a man between 60 and 75 years old in good health and CMV-seronegative.

The V gene is TRBV28, the J gene TRBJ1-6; 8 nucleotides match TRBD1. Germline loops: CDR1 MDHEN, CDR2 SYDVKM. The V and J ends lost 6 bases and 6 bases, in that order; junction bases with no gene match: 4. This CDR3 spans 14 amino acids. The CDR3: CASRRDRSNSPLHF. Here the CDR3 DNA reads TGTGCCAGCAGGCGGGACAGGAGTAATTCACCCCTCCACTTT.

V usage is TRBV9 and J usage is TRBJ2-3; the D gene is possibly TRBD2 (6 bases). V lost 1 base to trimming and J lost 2 bases, with 11 bases between them. Germline assignment: CDR1 SGDLS and CDR2 YYNGEE. This CDR3 has 15 residues. CDR3 DNA: TGTGCCAGCAGCGTACGGGGCGGGACCACAGATACGCAGTATTTT. This codes for CASSVRGGTTDTQYF.

The chain links TRBV4-1 to TRBJ2-7; TRBD2 aligns across 12 bases. The CDR3 sequence is 16 residues long. Losses at the gene ends were 3 bases for V and 1 base for J; bases not matched to a gene: 4. In germline, CDR1 is MGHRA, CDR2 YSYEKL. CDR3 residues: CASSQDGTSGSYEQYF. In DNA, the CDR3 is TGCGCCAGCAGCCAGGACGGGACTAGCGGGTCCTACGAGCAGTACTTC.

This rearrangement joins TRBV27 to TRBJ2-1, with TRBD1 matching over 8 bases. CDR1 is MNHEY, CDR2 SMNVEV, per germline (reference sequence). With 10 bases clipped from V and 3 bases from J, the junction kept 8 bases outside the gene matches. The CDR3 is 14 residues long. CDR3 sequence: CATNKDRDYNEQFF. CDR3 sequence (DNA): TGTGCCACCAATAAGGACAGGGACTACAATGAGCAGTTCTTC.

The chain joins TRBV27 to TRBJ2-3, with D uncertain. The CDR3 is made up of 12 amino acids. The ends were cut back, 5 bases at V and 2 bases at J, with 5 bases in the middle. The germline CDR1 and CDR2 sequences are MNHEY and SMNVEV (reference sequence). The CDR3 here is CASSAYTDTQYF. CDR3 sequence (DNA): TGTGCCAGCAGTGCCTACACAGATACGCAGTATTTT.

The chain carries TRBV5-5 and TRBJ2-5; TRBD1 aligns across 9 bases. V lost 2 bases and J lost 3; bases outside the gene matches: 2. The CDR3 extends over 14 amino acids. CDR1 is SGHKS and CDR2 is YYEKEE in the germline V gene (reference sequence). In DNA, the CDR3 is TGTGCCAGCAGCTTACAGGGGGCTAAAGAGACCCAGTACTTC. It translates to CASSLQGAKETQYF. Supplemented by reference TRBV5-5 and TRBJ2-5, the full variable domain reads DAGVTQSPTHLIKTRGQQVTLRCSPISGHKSVSWYQQVLGQGPQFIFQYYEKEERGRGNFPDRFSARQFPNYSSELNVNALLLGDSALYLCASSLQGAKETQYFGPGTRLLVL.

CDR3 in amino acids: CASSTGLAGLEDTGELFF. The CDR3 coding sequence is TGTGCCAGCAGTACTGGACTAGCGGGCCTCGAGGACACCGGGGAGCTGTTTTTT. The genes are TRBV28 and TRBJ2-2, with 11 bases lining up with TRBD2. Germline CDR1 is MDHEN and CDR2 is SYDVKM. V shed 5 bases and J 3 bases; nucleotides not matched to a gene: 11. This CDR3 contains 18 residues.

The rearrangement joins TRBV10-1 to TRBJ2-1; 7 bases are shared with TRBD1. The V gene's germline CDR1 is WNHNN and CDR2 SYGVQD (reference sequence). After removal of 8 bases from V and 3 bases from J, the junction contained 4 bases not matched to a gene. CDR3 size: 13 residues. The CDR3 DNA reads TGCGCCAGCCGGGACAGACTCTACAATGAGCAGTTCTTC. Protein product: CASRDRLYNEQFF.

The rearrangement joins TRBV28 to TRBJ2-3; 8 bases match TRBD1. Trimming cost V 6 bases and J 4 bases; bases outside gene matches: 15. The CDR3 contains 17 residues. Looked up from germline, CDR1 is MDHEN and CDR2 is SYDVKM. The CDR3 protein is CASRGRTGRIQADTQYF. The CDR3 DNA is TGTGCCAGCAGAGGCCGGACAGGGCGTATTCAGGCAGATACGCAGTATTTT.

This clone has more than one count but fewer than ten. At one end the junction does not follow the germline gene, possibly because of a read error. The chain joins TRBV7-9 to TRBJ1-1; TRBD1 matches at 7 bases. In germline, CDR1 is SEHNR, CDR2 FQNEAQ (reference sequence). The CDR3 is 14 amino acids. The CDR3 loop reads CSSSLAGGGTEAFF. For the CDR3, the DNA is TGTTCCAGCAGCTTAGCAGGGGGGGGCACTGAAGCTTTCTTT.

The chain carries TRBV30 and TRBJ2-1; 8 bases fit TRBD2. Germline V gives CDR1 GTSNPN, CDR2 SVGIG (reference sequence). Trimming removed 3 bases from V and 5 bases from J; junction bases left unmatched: 9. The CDR3 extends over 15 amino acids. The CDR3 loop is CAWRRPAGVNNEQFF. CDR3 bases: TGTGCCTGGAGGCGCCCAGCGGGAGTTAACAATGAGCAGTTCTTC. Together with reference TRBV30 and TRBJ2-1, the CDR3 gives the full variable domain: SQTIHQWPATLVQPVGSPLSLECTVEGTSNPNLYWYRQAAGRGLQLLFYSVGIGQISSEVPQNLSASRPQDRQFILSSKKLLLSDSGFYLCAWRRPAGVNNEQFFGPGTRLTVL.

The gene calls are TRBV7-3 and TRBJ2-2; no clear D gene. CDR1 and CDR2 (germline): SGHTA, FQGTGA. The V end was cut by 1 base, the J end by 2 bases, with 11 bases between. The CDR3 contains 16 residues. CDR3 residues: CASSLIPQLNTGELFF. CDR3 bases: TGTGCCAGCAGCTTAATCCCACAACTAAACACCGGGGAGCTGTTTTTT.

This chain connects TRBV11-2 to TRBJ2-5, with 11 nucleotides matching TRBD2. Germline V gene lookup returns CDR1 SGHAT and CDR2 FQNNGV. Losses at the gene ends were 7 bases for V and 5 bases for J; bases not matched to a gene: 9. The CDR3 totals 15 residues. The CDR3 nucleotides read TGTGCCAGCACCCTACCTGGGACTAGCGGTGAGACCCAGTACTTC. Translation: CASTLPGTSGETQYF.

The chain uses TRBV5-1 and TRBJ1-2; TRBD1 matches 7 bases. This CDR3 has 13 amino acids. The germline gives CDR1 SGHRS, CDR2 YFSETQ. The V segment lost 2 bases and the J segment 6 bases; nucleotides outside the gene matches: 4. In nucleotides, the CDR3 is TGCGCCAGCAGCTTTTCAGGGGGTGATGGCTACACCTTC. The encoded protein is CASSFSGGDGYTF.

This rearrangement joins TRBV28 to TRBJ2-1; D perhaps matches TRBD2 (5 bases). Germline V gives CDR1 MDHEN, CDR2 SYDVKM. The CDR3 consists of 16 residues. V shed 4 bases and J shed 0 bases, with 13 bases lying between them. CDR3 sequence reads: CASSWRMYYSYNEQFF. The CDR3 nucleotides read TGTGCCAGCAGTTGGAGGATGTACTACTCCTACAATGAGCAGTTCTTC.